This entry features one TCR beta chain sequence. The CDR3 runs to 15 residues. From germline, CDR1 is LNHDA and CDR2 SQIVND (reference sequence). With 5 bases clipped from V and 1 base from J, the junction kept 6 bases outside the gene matches. TCRdb's table, derived via immunoSEQ multiplex PCR, lists solely in-frame clones and lacks some. The table records some 29,000 clones, roughly 87% of them present only once. This record comes from a study of T cell changes during pregnancy in multiple sclerosis. The V call is TRBV19, the J call TRBJ2-5, with 8 bases aligning to TRBD2. Here the sequenced sample was CD8+ T cells from peripheral blood mononuclear cells, taken before pregnancy. This clonotype was sampled from a female donor with multiple sclerosis, enrolled in a pregnancy study. The CDR3 nucleotides read TGTGCCAGTAGTGAGCGGGGGCCGGGCCAAGAGACCCAGTACTTC. As protein: CASSERGPGQETQYF.